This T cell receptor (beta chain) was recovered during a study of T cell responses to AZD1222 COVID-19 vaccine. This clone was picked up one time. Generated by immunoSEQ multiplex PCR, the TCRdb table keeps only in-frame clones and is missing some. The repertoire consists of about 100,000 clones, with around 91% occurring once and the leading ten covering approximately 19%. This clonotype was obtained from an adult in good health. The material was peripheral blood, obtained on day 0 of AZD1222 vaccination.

The CDR3 DNA is TGTGCCAGCAGCCAAGAGGCCGGGAACACTGAAGCTTTCTTT. Amino acid sequence: CASSQEAGNTEAFF. This chain links TRBV3-1 (or the pseudogene TRBV3-2) with TRBJ1-1; D remains unclear. The V end was cut by 0 bases, the J end by 1 base, with 6 bases between. The CDR3 runs to 14 residues. Germline CDR1 and CDR2: LGHDT and YNNKEL (reference sequence).